Listed here are 22 T cell receptor beta chains from one sample, sequenced in a study of blood T cell repertoires in COVID-19. The protocol was immunoSEQ multiplex PCR, while the TCRdb copy is restricted to in-frame clones and leaves out a portion. In the table there are approximately 490,000 clones, approximately 90% of which are singletons. Sequencing was done on a sample of PBMCs or T cells enriched from blood (not recorded which). These receptors all come from a woman aged 18-29 years who had recovered from COVID-19.

V usage is TRBV15 and J usage is TRBJ2-3, with D maybe TRBD1 (7 bases). Trimming took 4 bases from V and 8 from J, leaving 25 bases between them. The CDR3 runs to 17 residues. Germline V gene sequence: CDR1 LNHNV, CDR2 YYDKDF (reference sequence). CDR3 in amino acids: CATSIRLSRQGGGTQYF. CDR3 in DNA: TGTGCCACCAGCATCCGCCTGTCTCGGCAGGGGGGCGGTACGCAGTATTTT.

The chain carries TRBV29-1 and TRBJ1-1; no clear D. The CDR3 is made up of 11 amino acids. Per germline, CDR1 SQVTM and CDR2 ANQGSEA. Trimming pared 7 bases from V and 4 bases from J, leaving 10 bases between. CDR3 loop: CSARESTEAFF. As DNA, the CDR3 is TGCAGCGCTCGGGAGAGCACTGAAGCTTTCTTT.

The rearrangement uses TRBV30 and TRBJ1-1; D remains unclear. V was clipped by 4 bases and J by 10 bases, with 13 bases between them. This CDR3 has 11 amino acids. The germline V gene encodes CDR1 GTSNPN and CDR2 SVGIG (reference sequence). The CDR3 sequence: CAWTHNGGAFF. The CDR3 DNA reads TGTGCCTGGACCCACAACGGAGGAGCTTTCTTT.

This chain connects TRBV6-4 to TRBJ2-3; 12 bases line up with TRBD2. V lost 10 bases to trimming and J lost 3 bases; unmatched junction nucleotides: 5. Germline V gene sequence: CDR1 MRHNA, CDR2 SNTAGT. The CDR3 is made up of 14 amino acids. CDR3 sequence: CATRTSGETDTQYF. Here the CDR3 DNA reads TGTGCCACCAGGACTAGCGGGGAAACAGATACGCAGTATTTT.

The chain employs TRBV5-1 and TRBJ2-1; 9 bases align to TRBD2. CDR3 length: 14 residues. Trimming at V came to 6 bases and at J to 3 bases, leaving 4 bases not matched to a gene. Germline CDR1 reads SGHRS; CDR2 reads YFSETQ. The CDR3 sequence is CASTPTSGYNEQFF. The CDR3 DNA reads TGCGCCAGCACCCCGACTAGCGGCTACAATGAGCAGTTCTTC.

In DNA form, the CDR3 reads TGTGCCAGCAGTGACGGGGGGGCCGGAGAGACCCAGTACTTC. This codes for CASSDGGAGETQYF. The gene calls are TRBV25-1 and TRBJ2-5; 8 positions match TRBD2. The germline V gene encodes CDR1 MGHDK and CDR2 SYGVNS. J gave up 4 bases and V 3 bases, and 4 bases lay outside the gene matches. The CDR3 is made up of 14 amino acids.

A few counts support this clone. The V gene is TRBV14, the J gene TRBJ2-7; D unresolved. The V end lost 1 base, the J end lost 3 bases, and 10 bases lay between the germline ends. CDR1 is SGHDN and CDR2 is FVKESK in the germline V gene. This CDR3 has 14 residues. CDR3 protein: CASSQVHQFYEQYF. CDR3 in DNA: TGTGCCAGCAGCCAAGTTCATCAGTTCTACGAGCAGTACTTC.

About this clone itself: Distinct nucleotide sequences in the sample also encode this CDR3. The chain has TRBV9 and TRBJ1-1; D remains ambiguous. The length of the CDR3 is 14 residues. In germline, CDR1 is SGDLS, CDR2 YYNGEE. V dropped 0 bases and J dropped 3 bases, with 9 bases sitting between them. In nucleotides, the CDR3 is TGTGCCAGCAGCGTAGACCTACGGGACACTGAAGCTTTCTTT. Translating it yields CASSVDLRDTEAFF.

As DNA, the CDR3 is TGTGCCAGCAGCTCGAGGGGACAGGGACAGACCCAGTACTTC. This encodes CASSSRGQGQTQYF. The V call is TRBV5-4, the J call TRBJ2-5; 9 bases align to TRBD1. This CDR3 comprises 14 residues. CDR1 is SGHNT and CDR2 is YYREEE in the germline V gene (reference sequence). Losses at the gene ends were 3 bases for V and 6 bases for J; bases not matched to a gene: 6.

The chain combines TRBV5-4 with TRBJ2-5, with 8 bases matching TRBD2. V lost 3 bases, J lost 2 bases, and 6 bases stayed unmatched. CDR3 length equals 15 residues. Germline V lookup: CDR1 SGHNT, CDR2 YYREEE (reference sequence). The CDR3 spells CASSSPGGGQETQYF. The DNA for the CDR3 is TGTGCCAGCAGCTCCCCGGGGGGGGGACAAGAGACCCAGTACTTC.

This chain uses TRBV30 with TRBJ2-5; a weak D match, TRBD2 (6 bases). The germline V gene encodes CDR1 GTSNPN and CDR2 SVGIG (reference sequence). The CDR3 totals 12 residues. V gave up 3 bases and J gave up 10 bases, with 15 bases separating them. The CDR3 reads CAWRQRAGNQYF. CDR3 in DNA: TGTGCCTGGAGGCAGCGCGCGGGGAACCAGTACTTC.

The chain joins TRBV5-4 to TRBJ2-1; 9 bases match TRBD2. V lost 1 base, J lost 9 bases, and 8 bases stayed unmatched. Per germline, CDR1 SGHNT and CDR2 YYREEE (reference sequence). This CDR3 comprises 15 residues. CDR3 residues: CASSLSVAGGGEQFF. As DNA, the CDR3 is TGTGCCAGCAGCTTGTCTGTTGCGGGGGGGGGTGAGCAGTTCTTC.

The chain uses TRBV27 and TRBJ2-1; perhaps TRBD1 as D (5 bases). Germline-derived CDR1 and CDR2 are MNHEY and SMNVEV (reference sequence). The CDR3 totals 14 residues. Trimming took off 6 bases at V and 2 bases at J, with 11 bases between the two ends. Here the CDR3 reads CASRTATAYNEQFF. In DNA, the CDR3 is TGTGCCAGCAGGACCGCGACAGCCTACAATGAGCAGTTCTTC.

Comments on this clone: This CDR3 is also generated by other DNA sequences in the sample. J is TRBJ1-2 and V is TRBV27, with D uncertain. The CDR3 has 12 residues. The germline CDR1 and CDR2 sequences are MNHEY and SMNVEV (reference sequence). V was shortened by 9 bases and J by 2 bases, with 10 bases between the two germline ends. CDR3 amino acids: CASSTGNYGYTF. The CDR3 DNA reads as TGTGCCAGTTCGACGGGGAACTATGGCTACACCTTC.

The chain uses TRBV12-3 or TRBV12-4 and TRBJ1-1, with D uncertain. The CDR3 extends over 13 amino acids. Trimming stripped 10 bases from V and 1 base from J, with 13 bases between. The CDR3: CATLSGWNTEAFF. Here the CDR3 DNA reads TGTGCCACGCTTTCTGGCTGGAACACTGAAGCTTTCTTT.

The gene calls are TRBV6-5 and TRBJ2-7; D perhaps matches TRBD2 (5 bases). This CDR3 region has 13 residues. Trimming removed 7 bases from V and 3 bases from J, with 13 bases in between. Germline V lookup: CDR1 MNHEY, CDR2 SVGAGI. The CDR3 region has the DNA TGTGCCAGCAAGGAGGCAGGTATCTACGAGCAGTACTTC. This sequence encodes CASKEAGIYEQYF.

This clone appeared once. V usage is TRBV25-1 and J usage is TRBJ2-7; D not certain. Trimming left V 10 bases short and J 3 bases short, with 13 bases between. The length of the CDR3 is 12 residues. Germline CDR1 MGHDK, CDR2 SYGVNS. CDR3 bases: TGTGCCACCTCCCCCCCAGGCTACGAGCAGTACTTC. It encodes CATSPPGYEQYF.

This clone was observed a few times. V gene TRBV28 combines with J gene TRBJ1-5, with D hard to call. The length of the CDR3 is 16 residues. Looked up from germline, CDR1 is MDHEN and CDR2 is SYDVKM. Trimming removed 2 bases at V and 2 bases at J, with 13 bases between. The chain's CDR3 is CASSLSSDGGNQPQHF. DNA of the CDR3: TGTGCCAGCAGTTTAAGCTCCGACGGAGGCAATCAGCCCCAGCATTTT.

J is TRBJ1-6 and V is TRBV30, with D hard to call. V was clipped by 5 bases and J by 12 bases, with 14 bases between them. The germline gives CDR1 GTSNPN, CDR2 SVGIG (reference sequence). CDR3 length: 12 amino acids. The CDR3 DNA sequence: TGTGCCTGGTCGGGTAGCTCGGGACCCCTCCACTTT. It codes for CAWSGSSGPLHF. The full variable domain, its missing parts supplied by reference TRBV30 and TRBJ1-6, is SQTIHQWPATLVQPVGSPLSLECTVEGTSNPNLYWYRQAAGRGLQLLFYSVGIGQISSEVPQNLSASRPQDRQFILSSKKLLLSDSGFYLCAWSGSSGPLHFGNGTRLTVT.

This chain connects TRBV5-1 to TRBJ2-7; 7 bases match TRBD1. The length of the CDR3 is 15 residues. After removal of 4 bases from V and 7 bases from J, the junction contained 14 bases not matched to a gene. The germline CDR1 and CDR2 sequences are SGHRS and YFSETQ. This CDR3 is CASSTSGTASFEQYF. The CDR3 nucleotides read TGCGCCAGCAGCACTTCCGGGACAGCTTCGTTTGAGCAGTACTTC.

This rearrangement joins TRBV2 to TRBJ1-2; 8 bases match TRBD1. The CDR3 is made up of 13 amino acids. With V trimmed by 6 bases and J by 6 bases, 6 bases remained unmatched. Germline loops: CDR1 SNHLY, CDR2 FYNNEI. CDR3 DNA sequence: TGTGCCAGCAGCGTTGCGACAGGGGATGGCTACACCTTC. Translation: CASSVATGDGYTF. Complete variable domain (other parts from reference TRBV2 and TRBJ1-2): EPEVTQTPSHQVTQMGQEVILRCVPISNHLYFYWYRQILGQKVEFLVSFYNNEISEKSEIFDDQFSVERPDGSNFTLKIRSTKLEDSAMYFCASSVATGDGYTFGSGTRLTVV.

The V call is TRBV20-1, the J call TRBJ1-1; D gene uncertain. This CDR3 spans 11 amino acids. V was clipped by 6 bases and J by 8 bases, with 13 bases between them. Germline V gene lookup returns CDR1 DFQATT and CDR2 SNEGSKA (reference sequence). CDR3 DNA: TGCAGTGCCCCCGTCTTCAGGGAAGCTTTCTTT. Its protein is CSAPVFREAFF.